This T cell receptor beta chain was recovered during a study of CD8+CD57+ T cells in acquired aplastic anemia. About the research overall: The mean DNA yield obtained from sorted CD4+ and CD8+ cells came to about 3 ug. Healthy donors averaged about 10 million reads for CD4+ cells. Notes on the study in general: The number of CD8+ CDR3 sequences shared by patients and controls was fewer than 35.

As for this clonotype: Its matching antigen is unknown.

The CDR3 loop spans 13 amino acids. V lost 9 bases and J lost 2, with 14 bases in between. Germline V CDR1 and CDR2: SNHLY, FYNNEI. Genomic DNA templated the TCR beta VDJ and CDR3 profiling. TCRdb itself ran the reads through MiXCR, one entry per CDR3 protein. The sample contains about 220,000 distinct CDR3 sequences, 34% of which appear only once. The specimen was sorted CD4+, CD8+, or CD8+CD57+ T cells (not recorded which) from PBMCs. The TCR sequence derives from a human donor in good health, serving as a control. V and J are TRBV2 and TRBJ2-7; tentative D call: TRBD2 (6 bases). The CDR3 sequence is CASRGTETYEQYF. In DNA, the CDR3 is TGTGCCAGTCGCGGGACGGAAACCTACGAGCAGTACTTC. Full variable domain (remainder filled in from reference TRBV2 and TRBJ2-7): EPEVTQTPSHQVTQMGQEVILRCVPISNHLYFYWYRQILGQKVEFLVSFYNNEISEKSEIFDDQFSVERPDGSNFTLKIRSTKLEDSAMYFCASRGTETYEQYFGPGTRLTVT.